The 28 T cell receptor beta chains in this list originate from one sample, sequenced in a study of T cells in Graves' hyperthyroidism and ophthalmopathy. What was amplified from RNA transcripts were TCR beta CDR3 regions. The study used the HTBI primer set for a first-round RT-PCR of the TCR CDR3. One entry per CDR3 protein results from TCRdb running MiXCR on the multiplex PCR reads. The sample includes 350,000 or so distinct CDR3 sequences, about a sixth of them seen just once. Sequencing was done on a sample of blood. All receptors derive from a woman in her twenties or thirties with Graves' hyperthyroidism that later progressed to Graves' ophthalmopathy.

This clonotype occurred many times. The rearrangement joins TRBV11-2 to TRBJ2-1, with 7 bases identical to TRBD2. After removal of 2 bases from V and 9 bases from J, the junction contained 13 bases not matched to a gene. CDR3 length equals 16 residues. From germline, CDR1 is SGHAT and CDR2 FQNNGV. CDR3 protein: CASSLSGRAVTGEQFF. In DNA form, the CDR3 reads TGTGCCAGCAGCTTAAGTGGGAGGGCGGTAACGGGTGAGCAGTTCTTC.

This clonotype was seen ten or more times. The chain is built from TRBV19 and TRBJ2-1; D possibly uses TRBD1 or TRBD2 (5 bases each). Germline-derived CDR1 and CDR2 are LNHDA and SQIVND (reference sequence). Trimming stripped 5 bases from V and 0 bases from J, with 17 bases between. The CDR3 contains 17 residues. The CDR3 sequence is CASSDERGVTSYNEQFF. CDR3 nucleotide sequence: TGTGCCAGTAGTGACGAGAGGGGCGTTACCTCCTACAATGAGCAGTTCTTC.

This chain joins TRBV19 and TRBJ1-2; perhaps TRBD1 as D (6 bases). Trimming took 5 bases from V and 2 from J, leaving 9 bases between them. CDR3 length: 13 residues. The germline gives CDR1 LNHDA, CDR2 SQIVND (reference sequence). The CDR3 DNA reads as TGTGCCAGTAGTGACACAGGGAACTATGGCTACACCTTC. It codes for CASSDTGNYGYTF. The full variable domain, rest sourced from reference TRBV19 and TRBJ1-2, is DGGITQSPKYLFRKEGQNVTLSCEQNLNHDAMYWYRQDPGQGLRLIYYSQIVNDFQKGDIAEGYSVSREKKESFPLTVTSAQKNPTAFYLCASSDTGNYGYTFGSGTRLTVV.

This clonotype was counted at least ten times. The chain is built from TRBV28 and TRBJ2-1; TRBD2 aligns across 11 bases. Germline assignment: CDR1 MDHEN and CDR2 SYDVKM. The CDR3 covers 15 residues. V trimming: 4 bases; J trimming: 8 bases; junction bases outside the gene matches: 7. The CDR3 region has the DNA TGTGCCAGCAGTTCTCTAGCGGGGGGCCCCCATGAGCAGTTCTTC. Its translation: CASSSLAGGPHEQFF.

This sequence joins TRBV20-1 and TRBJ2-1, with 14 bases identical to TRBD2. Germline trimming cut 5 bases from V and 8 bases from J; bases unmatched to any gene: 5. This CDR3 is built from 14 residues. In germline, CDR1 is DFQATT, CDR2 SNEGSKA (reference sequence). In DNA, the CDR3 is TGCAGTGCTGGGGGACTAGCGGGAGCAGATGAGCAGTTCTTC. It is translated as CSAGGLAGADEQFF.

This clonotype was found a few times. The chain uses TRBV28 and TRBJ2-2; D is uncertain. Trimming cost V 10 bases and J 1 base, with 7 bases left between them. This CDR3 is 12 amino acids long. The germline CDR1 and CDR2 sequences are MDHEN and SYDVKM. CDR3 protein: CATSLNTGELFF. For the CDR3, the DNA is TGTGCCACCTCACTGAACACCGGGGAGCTGTTTTTT.

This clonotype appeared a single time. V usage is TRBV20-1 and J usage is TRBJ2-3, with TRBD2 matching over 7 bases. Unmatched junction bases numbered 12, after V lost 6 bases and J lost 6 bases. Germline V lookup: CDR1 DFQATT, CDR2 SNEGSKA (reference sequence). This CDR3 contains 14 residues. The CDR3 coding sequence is TGCAGTGCCTTAGCGGGCCCCGGGAGGGATACGCAGTATTTT. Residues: CSALAGPGRDTQYF.

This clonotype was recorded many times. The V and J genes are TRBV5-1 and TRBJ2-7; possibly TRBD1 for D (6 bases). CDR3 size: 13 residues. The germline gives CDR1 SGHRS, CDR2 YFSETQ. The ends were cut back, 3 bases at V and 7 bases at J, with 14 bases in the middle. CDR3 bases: TGCGCCAGCAGCTCCCACAGGGTGGAGGAGCAGTACTTC. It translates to CASSSHRVEEQYF.

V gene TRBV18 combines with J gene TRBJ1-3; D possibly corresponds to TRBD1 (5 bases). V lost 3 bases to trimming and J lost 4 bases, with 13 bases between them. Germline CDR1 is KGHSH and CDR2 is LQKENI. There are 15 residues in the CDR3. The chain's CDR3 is CASSPCGAGGNTIYF. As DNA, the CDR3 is TGTGCCAGCTCACCGTGCGGGGCCGGGGGAAACACCATATATTTT.

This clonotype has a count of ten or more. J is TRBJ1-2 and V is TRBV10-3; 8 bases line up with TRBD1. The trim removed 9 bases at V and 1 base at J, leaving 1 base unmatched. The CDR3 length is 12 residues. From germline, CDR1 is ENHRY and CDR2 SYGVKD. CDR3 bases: TGTGCCATGACAGGGGATAACTATGGCTACACCTTC. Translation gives CAMTGDNYGYTF.

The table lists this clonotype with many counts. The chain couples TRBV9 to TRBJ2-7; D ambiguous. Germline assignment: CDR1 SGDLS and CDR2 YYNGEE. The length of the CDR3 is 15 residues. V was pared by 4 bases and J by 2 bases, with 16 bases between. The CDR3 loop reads CASSPSTARTYEQYF. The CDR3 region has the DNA TGTGCCAGCAGCCCCTCCACCGCGCGGACCTACGAGCAGTACTTC. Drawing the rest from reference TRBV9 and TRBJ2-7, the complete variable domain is DSGVTQTPKHLITATGQRVTLRCSPRSGDLSVYWYQQSLDQGLQFLIQYYNGEERAKGNILERFSAQQFPDLHSELNLSSLELGDSALYFCASSPSTARTYEQYFGPGTRLTVT.

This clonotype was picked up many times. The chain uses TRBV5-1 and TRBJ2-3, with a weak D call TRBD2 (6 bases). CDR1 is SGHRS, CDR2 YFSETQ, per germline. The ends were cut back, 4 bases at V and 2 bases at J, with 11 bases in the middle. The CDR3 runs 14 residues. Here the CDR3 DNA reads TGCGCCAGCAGCCTTGCGGGATACACAGATACGCAGTATTTT. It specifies CASSLAGYTDTQYF.

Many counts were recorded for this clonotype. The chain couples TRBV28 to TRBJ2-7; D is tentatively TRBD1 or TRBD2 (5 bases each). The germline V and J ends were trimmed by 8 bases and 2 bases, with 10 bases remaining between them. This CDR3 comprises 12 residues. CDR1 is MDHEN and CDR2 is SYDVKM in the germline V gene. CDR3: CASGTRTYEQYF. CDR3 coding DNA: TGTGCCAGCGGGACGAGGACCTACGAGCAGTACTTC.

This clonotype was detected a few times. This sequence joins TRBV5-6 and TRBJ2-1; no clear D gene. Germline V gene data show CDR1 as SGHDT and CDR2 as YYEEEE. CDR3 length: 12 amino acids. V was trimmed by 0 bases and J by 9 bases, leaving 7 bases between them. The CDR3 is CASSLGDVEQFF. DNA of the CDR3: TGTGCCAGCAGCTTGGGGGATGTTGAGCAGTTCTTC.

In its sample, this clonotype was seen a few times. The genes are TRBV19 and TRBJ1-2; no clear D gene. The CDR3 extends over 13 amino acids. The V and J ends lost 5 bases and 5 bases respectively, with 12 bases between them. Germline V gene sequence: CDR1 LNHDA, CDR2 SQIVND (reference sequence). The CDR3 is CASSPARTYGYTF. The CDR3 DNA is TGTGCCAGTAGTCCCGCCCGGACTTATGGCTACACCTTC.

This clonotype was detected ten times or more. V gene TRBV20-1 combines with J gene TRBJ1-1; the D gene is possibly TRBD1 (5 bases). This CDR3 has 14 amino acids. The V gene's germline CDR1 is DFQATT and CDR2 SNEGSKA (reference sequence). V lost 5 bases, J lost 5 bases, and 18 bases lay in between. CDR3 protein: CSARRLGGRTEAFF. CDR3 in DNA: TGCAGTGCTCGCCGTCTGGGGGGTCGGACTGAAGCTTTCTTT.

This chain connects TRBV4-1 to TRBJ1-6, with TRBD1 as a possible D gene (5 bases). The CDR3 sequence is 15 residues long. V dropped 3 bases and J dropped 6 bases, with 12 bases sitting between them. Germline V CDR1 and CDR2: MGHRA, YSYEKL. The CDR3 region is CASSQQGVGNSPLHF. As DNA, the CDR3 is TGCGCCAGCAGCCAGCAGGGAGTGGGTAATTCACCCCTCCACTTT.

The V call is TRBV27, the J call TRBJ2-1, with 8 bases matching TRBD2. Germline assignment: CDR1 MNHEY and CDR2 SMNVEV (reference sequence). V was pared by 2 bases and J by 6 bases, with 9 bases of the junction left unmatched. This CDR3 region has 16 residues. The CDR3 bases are TGTGCCAGCAGTTTAGTGGCGGGGGGCGGGATCAATGAGCAGTTCTTC. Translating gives CASSLVAGGGINEQFF.

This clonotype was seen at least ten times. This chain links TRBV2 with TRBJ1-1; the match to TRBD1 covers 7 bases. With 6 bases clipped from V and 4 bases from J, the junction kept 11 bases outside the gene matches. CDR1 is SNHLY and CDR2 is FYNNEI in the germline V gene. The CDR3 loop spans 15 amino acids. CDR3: CASSPGQAVITEAFF. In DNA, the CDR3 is TGTGCCAGCAGCCCCGGACAGGCAGTAATCACTGAAGCTTTCTTT.

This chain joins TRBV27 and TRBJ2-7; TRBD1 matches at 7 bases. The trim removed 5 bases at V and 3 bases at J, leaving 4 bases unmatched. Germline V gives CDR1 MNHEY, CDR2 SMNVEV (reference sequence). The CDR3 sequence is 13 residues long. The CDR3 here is CASSIQGNYEQYF. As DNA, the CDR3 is TGTGCCAGCAGTATACAGGGGAACTACGAGCAGTACTTC.

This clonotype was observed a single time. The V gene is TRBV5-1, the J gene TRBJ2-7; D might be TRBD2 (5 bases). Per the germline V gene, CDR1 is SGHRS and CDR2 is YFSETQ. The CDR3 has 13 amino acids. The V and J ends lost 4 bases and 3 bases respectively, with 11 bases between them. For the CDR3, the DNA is TGCGCCAGCAGCCTTGAGACTAACTACGAGCAGTACTTC. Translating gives CASSLETNYEQYF.

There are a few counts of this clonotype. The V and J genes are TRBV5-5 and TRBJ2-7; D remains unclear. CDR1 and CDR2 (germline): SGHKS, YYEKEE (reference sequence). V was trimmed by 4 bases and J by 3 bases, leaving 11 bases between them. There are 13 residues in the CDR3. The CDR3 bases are TGTGCCAGCAGCCTTAGTACCCGCTACGAGCAGTACTTC. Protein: CASSLSTRYEQYF.

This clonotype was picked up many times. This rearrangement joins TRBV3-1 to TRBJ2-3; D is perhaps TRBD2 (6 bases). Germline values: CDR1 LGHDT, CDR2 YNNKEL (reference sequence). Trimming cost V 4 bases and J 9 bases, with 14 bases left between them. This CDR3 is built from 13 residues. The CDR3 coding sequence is TGTGCCAGCAGCCCCGTTCGTGGGGGGACGCAGTATTTT. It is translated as CASSPVRGGTQYF.

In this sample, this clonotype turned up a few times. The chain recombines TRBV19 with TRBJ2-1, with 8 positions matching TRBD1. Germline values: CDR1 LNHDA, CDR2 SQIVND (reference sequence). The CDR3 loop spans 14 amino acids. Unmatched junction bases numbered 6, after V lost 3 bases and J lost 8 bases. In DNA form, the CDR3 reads TGTGCCAGTAGTATTGGACAGGGCTGGGATGAGCAGTTCTTC. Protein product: CASSIGQGWDEQFF.

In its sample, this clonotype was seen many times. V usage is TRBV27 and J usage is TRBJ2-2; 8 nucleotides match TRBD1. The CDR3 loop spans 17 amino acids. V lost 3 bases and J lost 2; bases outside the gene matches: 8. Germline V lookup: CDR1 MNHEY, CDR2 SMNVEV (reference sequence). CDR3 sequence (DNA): TGTGCCAGCAGTTTCAGGGGGCGGACCATAAACACCGGGGAGCTGTTTTTT. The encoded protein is CASSFRGRTINTGELFF.

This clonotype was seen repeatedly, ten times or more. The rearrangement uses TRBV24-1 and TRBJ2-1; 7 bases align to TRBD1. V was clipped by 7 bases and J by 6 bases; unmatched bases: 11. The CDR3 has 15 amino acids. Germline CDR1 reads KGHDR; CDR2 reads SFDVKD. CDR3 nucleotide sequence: TGTGCCACCAGCCAGACGACAGGGCACTTCAATGAGCAGTTCTTC. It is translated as CATSQTTGHFNEQFF.

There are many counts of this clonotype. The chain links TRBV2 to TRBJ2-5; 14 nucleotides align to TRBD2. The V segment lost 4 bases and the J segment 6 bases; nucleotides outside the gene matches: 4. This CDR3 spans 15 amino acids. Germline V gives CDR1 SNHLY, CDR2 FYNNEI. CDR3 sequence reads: CASSATSGRGKTQYF. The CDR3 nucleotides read TGTGCCAGCAGTGCGACTAGCGGGAGGGGAAAGACCCAGTACTTC.

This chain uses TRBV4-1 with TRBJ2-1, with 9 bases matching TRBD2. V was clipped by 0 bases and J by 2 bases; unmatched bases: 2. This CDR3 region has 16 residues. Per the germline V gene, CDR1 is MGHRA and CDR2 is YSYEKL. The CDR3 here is CASSQEQREAYNEQFF. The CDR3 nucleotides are TGCGCCAGCAGCCAAGAACAGCGGGAGGCCTACAATGAGCAGTTCTTC.